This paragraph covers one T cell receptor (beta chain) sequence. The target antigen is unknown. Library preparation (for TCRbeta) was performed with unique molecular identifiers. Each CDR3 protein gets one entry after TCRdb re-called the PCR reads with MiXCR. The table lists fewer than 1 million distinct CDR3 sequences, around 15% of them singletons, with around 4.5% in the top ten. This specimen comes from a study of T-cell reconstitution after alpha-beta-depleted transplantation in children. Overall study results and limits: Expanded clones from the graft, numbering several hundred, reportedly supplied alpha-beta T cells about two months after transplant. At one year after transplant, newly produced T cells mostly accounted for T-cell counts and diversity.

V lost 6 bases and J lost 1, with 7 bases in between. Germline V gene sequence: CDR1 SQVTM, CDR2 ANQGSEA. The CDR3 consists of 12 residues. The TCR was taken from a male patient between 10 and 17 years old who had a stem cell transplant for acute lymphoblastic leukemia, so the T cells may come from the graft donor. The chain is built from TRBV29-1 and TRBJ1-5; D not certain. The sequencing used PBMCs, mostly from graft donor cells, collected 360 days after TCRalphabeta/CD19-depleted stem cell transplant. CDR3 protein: CSVADSNQPQHF. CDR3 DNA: TGCAGCGTGGCTGACAGCAATCAGCCCCAGCATTTT.